This paragraph reports one TCR beta chain. Its antigen is unknown. These data originate in a study of cytomegalovirus exposure and HLA in healthy donors. Study observations and caveats: Productive rates of about 87% or about 30% were seen for most TCR beta V segments in an earlier analysis. Cytomegalovirus association was listed for about 160 TCR beta chains. HLA-A and HLA-B allele assignments for most subjects were reportedly predicted accurately using TCR beta sequences.

Losses at the gene ends were 8 bases for V and 0 bases for J; bases not matched to a gene: 15. This CDR3 comprises 18 residues. CDR1 is PRHDT and CDR2 is FYEKMQ in the germline V gene (reference sequence). Both 60 Vbeta primers and 13 Jbeta primers went into the PCR. Per the original methods: Roughly 10 million shared chains were among the 80 million or so unique TCR beta chains that a later analysis counted. Data came from immunoSEQ multiplex PCR; TCRdb stores just in-frame clones and leaves some out. V, J and clone size derive from that table, while D and trimming were established from the DNA sequence. The table includes fewer than 250,000 clones, roughly three quarters detected once.

Sequencing was done on a sample of PBMCs. The sequence was obtained from a young woman in good health and CMV-seronegative. The rearrangement links TRBV13 to TRBJ1-3; 8 bases align to TRBD1. The CDR3, as DNA: TGTGCCAGCGGTATACAGGGGGTCGTCGGATACTCTGGAAACACCATATATTTT. Translated, it gives CASGIQGVVGYSGNTIYF.